The 13 T cell receptor beta chains presented below share a single source sample, sequenced in a study of OX40 agonist ivuxolimab in advanced cancers. Clones were read by immunoSEQ multiplex PCR, and TCRdb kept only the in-frame ones, dropping some. Found here are about 69,000 clones, roughly nine tenths of them singletons; the top ten hold roughly 2.7%. This specimen consisted of CD4+ or CD8+ T cells sorted from blood, obtained in a trial of the OX40 agonist ivuxolimab. The source of these receptors is an adult with an advanced solid tumor such as melanoma, head and neck, liver or kidney cancer.

This clone was seen once. The V and J genes are TRBV19 and TRBJ1-4; 9 positions agree with TRBD1. This CDR3 contains 15 residues. Germline values: CDR1 LNHDA, CDR2 SQIVND (reference sequence). The V segment lost 5 bases and the J segment 8 bases; nucleotides outside the gene matches: 9. Here the CDR3 DNA reads TGTGCCAGTAGTGCGTGGACAGGGGAGGAGGAAAAACTGTTTTTT. This translates into CASSAWTGEEEKLFF.

The rearrangement joins TRBV28 to TRBJ2-7; 7 nucleotides agree with TRBD1. Germline values: CDR1 MDHEN, CDR2 SYDVKM. This CDR3 is 13 amino acids long. Unmatched junction bases numbered 5, after V lost 6 bases and J lost 3 bases. CDR3 in DNA: TGTGCCAGCAGGACAGGGATCAACTACGAGCAGTACTTC. Amino acids: CASRTGINYEQYF. Looking up the rest from reference TRBV28 and TRBJ2-7 gives the full variable domain: DVKVTQSSRYLVKRTGEKVFLECVQDMDHENMFWYRQDPGLGLRLIYFSYDVKMKEKGDIPEGYSVSREKKERFSLILESASTNQTSMYLCASRTGINYEQYFGPGTRLTVT.

The rearrangement uses TRBV4-2 and TRBJ1-2; perhaps TRBD1 as D (6 bases). Germline V gene sequence: CDR1 LGHNA, CDR2 YNFKEQ. The CDR3 runs 13 residues. V gave up 3 bases and J gave up 5 bases, with 10 bases separating them. CDR3 in amino acids: CASSQEGGYGYTF. Written as DNA, the CDR3 is TGTGCCAGCAGCCAGGAGGGGGGGTATGGCTACACCTTC.

A single count supports this clone. This sequence joins TRBV5-1 and TRBJ2-7; maybe TRBD1 (6 bases). Trimming removed 0 bases from V and 5 bases from J, with 12 bases in between. This CDR3 region has 14 residues. CDR1 is SGHRS, CDR2 YFSETQ, per germline. The CDR3 bases are TGCGCCAGCAGCTTGGTAACAGGGACCCACGAGCAGTACTTC. Translated: CASSLVTGTHEQYF.

The chain links TRBV5-1 to TRBJ2-1; 9 bases line up with TRBD2. The CDR3 sequence is 15 residues long. Germline loops: CDR1 SGHRS, CDR2 YFSETQ. V lost 0 bases, J lost 5 bases, and 3 bases stayed unmatched. CDR3 DNA: TGCGCCAGCAGCTTGGGCGGGAGGGCCGACAATGAGCAGTTCTTC. Translating gives CASSLGGRADNEQFF.

In its sample, this clone was seen once. The gene calls are TRBV9 and TRBJ2-3; D possibly matches TRBD1 or TRBD2 (5 bases each). The germline V gene has CDR1 SGDLS and CDR2 YYNGEE. Between the trimmed V and J ends, which lost 0 bases and 3 bases, there was a span of 8 bases. This CDR3 has 14 residues. Written as DNA, the CDR3 is TGTGCCAGCAGCGTAGAGTGGGGGACAGATACGCAGTATTTT. Amino acid sequence: CASSVEWGTDTQYF.

This clone was counted between two and nine times. This chain links TRBV4-1 with TRBJ1-1, with 8 bases aligning to TRBD1. Germline V gives CDR1 MGHRA, CDR2 YSYEKL. Germline trimming cut 5 bases from V and 4 bases from J; bases unmatched to any gene: 9. The CDR3 runs 15 residues. In nucleotides, the CDR3 is TGCGCCAGCAGCTCACAGGGGGGGAAGATCACTGAAGCTTTCTTT. Protein sequence: CASSSQGGKITEAFF.

The chain's CDR3 is CASSYSSIYEQYF. DNA for the CDR3: TGTGCCAGCAGTTACTCGTCCATCTACGAGCAGTACTTC. V is TRBV6-6 and J is TRBJ2-5; D gene uncertain. The J call may be faulty, since TRBJ2-7 better matches the DNA end. Germline assignment: CDR1 MNHNY and CDR2 SVGAGI (reference sequence). The length of the CDR3 is 13 residues.

The rearrangement links TRBV4-1 to TRBJ2-1; 8 bases align to TRBD2. The germline gives CDR1 MGHRA, CDR2 YSYEKL. The CDR3 is made up of 16 amino acids. V lost 2 bases to trimming and J lost 6 bases; unmatched junction nucleotides: 9. In nucleotides, the CDR3 is TGCGCCAGCAGCCAACAGTCCCTCGCGGGAGGCAATGAGCAGTTCTTC. This translates into CASSQQSLAGGNEQFF.

The chain combines TRBV27 with TRBJ1-1, with D possibly being TRBD1 (5 bases). V gave up 1 base and J gave up 10 bases, with 10 bases separating them. The CDR3 spans 12 residues. Germline-derived CDR1 and CDR2 are MNHEY and SMNVEV (reference sequence). CDR3 nucleotides: TGTGCCAGCAGTTTATACGGCCAGGGAGCTTTCTTT. Protein: CASSLYGQGAFF.

A few counts support this clone. The chain combines TRBV5-1 with TRBJ1-2; maybe TRBD1 (6 bases). This CDR3 spans 13 amino acids. The V end was cut by 4 bases, the J end by 8 bases, with 15 bases between. Germline loops: CDR1 SGHRS, CDR2 YFSETQ. In DNA, the CDR3 is TGCGCCAGCAGCCCCCTAGGGGGTGGAGGCTACACCTTC. Translation: CASSPLGGGGYTF.

The CDR3 protein is CASSKQQNTEAFF. CDR3 DNA sequence: TGCGCCAGCAGCAAACAACAGAACACTGAAGCTTTCTTT. The chain has TRBV10-1 and TRBJ1-1; no clear D. Trimming took 6 bases from V and 1 from J, leaving 9 bases between them. The CDR3 contains 13 residues. Looked up from germline, CDR1 is WNHNN and CDR2 is SYGVQD (reference sequence).

This clone was observed once. The same CDR3 also results from other DNA sequences found in this sample. The V call is TRBV6-5, the J call TRBJ2-2, with unresolved D. V was trimmed by 6 bases and J by 5 bases, leaving 7 bases between them. This CDR3 has 12 residues. The germline gives CDR1 MNHEY, CDR2 SVGAGI. The CDR3 spells CASRLGTGELFF. The CDR3 coding sequence is TGTGCCAGCAGGCTTGGGACCGGGGAGCTGTTTTTT.